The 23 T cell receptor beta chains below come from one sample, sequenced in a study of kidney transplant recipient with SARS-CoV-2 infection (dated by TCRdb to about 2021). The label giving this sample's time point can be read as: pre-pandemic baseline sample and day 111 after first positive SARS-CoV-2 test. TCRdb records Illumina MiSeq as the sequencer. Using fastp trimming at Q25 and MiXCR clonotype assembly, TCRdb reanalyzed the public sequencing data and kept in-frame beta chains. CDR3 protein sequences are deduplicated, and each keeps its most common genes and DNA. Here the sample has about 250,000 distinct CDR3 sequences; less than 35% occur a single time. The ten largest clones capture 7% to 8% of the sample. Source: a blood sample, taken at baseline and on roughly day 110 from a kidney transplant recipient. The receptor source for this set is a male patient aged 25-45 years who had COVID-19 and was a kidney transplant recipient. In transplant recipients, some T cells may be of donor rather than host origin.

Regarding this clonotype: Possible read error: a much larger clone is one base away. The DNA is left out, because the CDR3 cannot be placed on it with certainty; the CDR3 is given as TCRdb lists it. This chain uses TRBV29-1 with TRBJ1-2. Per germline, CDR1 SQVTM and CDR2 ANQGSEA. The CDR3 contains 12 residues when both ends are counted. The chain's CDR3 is CSVLGSNYGCTF.

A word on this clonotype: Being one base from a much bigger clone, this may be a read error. The CDR3 here is CASGFWLKAGKTYGYTF. In DNA, the CDR3 is TGTGCCAGCGGCTTTTGGCTTAAGGCTGGAAAGACCTATGGCTACACCTTC. The chain is built from TRBV11-1 and TRBJ1-2; D gene unclear. Germline-derived CDR1 and CDR2 are SGHAT and FQDESV (reference sequence). The CDR3 covers 17 residues.

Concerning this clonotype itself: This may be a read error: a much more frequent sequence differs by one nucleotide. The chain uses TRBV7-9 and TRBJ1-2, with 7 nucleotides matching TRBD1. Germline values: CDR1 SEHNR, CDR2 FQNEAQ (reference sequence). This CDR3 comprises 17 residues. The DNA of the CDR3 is TGTGTCAGCAGCTTAGGCCTATTAAGGGACAGCTCTAGAGGCTACACCTTC. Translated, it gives CVSSLGLLRDSSRGYTF. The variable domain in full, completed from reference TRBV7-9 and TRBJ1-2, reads DTGVSQNPRHKITKRGQNVTFRCDPISEHNRLYWYRQTLGQGPEFLTYFQNEAQLEKSRLLSDRFSAERPKGSFSTLEIQRTEQGDSAMYLCVSSLGLLRDSSRGYTFGSGTRLTVV.

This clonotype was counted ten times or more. CDR3 coding DNA: TGTGCCAGCAGCTTAGGGGCAGGGCTAGATCAGCCCCAGCATTTT. Translation gives CASSLGAGLDQPQHF. This chain joins TRBV7-9 and TRBJ1-5, with a tentative D call TRBD1 (5 bases). Trimming stripped 1 base from V and 5 bases from J, with 12 bases between. This CDR3 is 15 amino acids long. In germline, CDR1 is SEHNR, CDR2 FQNEAQ (reference sequence).

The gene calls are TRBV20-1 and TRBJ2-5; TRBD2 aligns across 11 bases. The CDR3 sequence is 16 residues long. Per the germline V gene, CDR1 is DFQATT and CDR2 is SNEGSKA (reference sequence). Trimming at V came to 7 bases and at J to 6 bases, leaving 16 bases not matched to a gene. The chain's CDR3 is CSVGGQLAGVSKTQYF. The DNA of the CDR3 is TGCAGTGTTGGAGGCCAACTAGCGGGAGTAAGTAAGACCCAGTACTTC.

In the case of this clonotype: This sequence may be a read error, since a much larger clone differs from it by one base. CDR3 bases: TGTGCTAGCAGACAATGTATAGCTACAGTCGTGCAAGATACGCAGTATTTT. It specifies CASRQCIATVVQDTQYF. The rearrangement joins TRBV21-1 to TRBJ2-3. TRBV21-1 is marked as a pseudogene. This CDR3 has 17 residues.

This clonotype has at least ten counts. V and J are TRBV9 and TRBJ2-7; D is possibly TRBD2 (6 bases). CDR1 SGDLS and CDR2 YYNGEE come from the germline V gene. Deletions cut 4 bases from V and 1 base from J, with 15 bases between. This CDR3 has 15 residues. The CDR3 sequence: CASSLAAGWSYEQYF. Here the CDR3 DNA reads TGTGCCAGCAGCCTGGCGGCGGGGTGGTCCTACGAGCAGTACTTC.

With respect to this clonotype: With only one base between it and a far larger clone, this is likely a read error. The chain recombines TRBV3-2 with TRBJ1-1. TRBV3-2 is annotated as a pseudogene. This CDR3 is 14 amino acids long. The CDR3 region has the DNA TGTGGCAGCAGCCCGCCGGAGGACCGCGCTGAAGCTTTCTTT. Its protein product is CGSSPPEDRAEAFF.

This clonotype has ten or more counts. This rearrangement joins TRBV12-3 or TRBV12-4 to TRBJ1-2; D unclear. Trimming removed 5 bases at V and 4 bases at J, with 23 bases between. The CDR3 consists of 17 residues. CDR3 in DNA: TGTGCCAGCAGTACTGCAAACAGCTTCCGAAAGACCTATGGCTACACCTTC. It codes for CASSTANSFRKTYGYTF.

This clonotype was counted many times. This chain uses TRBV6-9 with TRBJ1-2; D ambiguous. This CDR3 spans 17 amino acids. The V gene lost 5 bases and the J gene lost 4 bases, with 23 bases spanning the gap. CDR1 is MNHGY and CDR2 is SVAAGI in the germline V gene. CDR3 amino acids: CASSTYAPYGKTYGYTF. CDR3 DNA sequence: TGTGCCAGCAGTACTTATGCGCCTTACGGAAAGACCTATGGCTACACCTTC.

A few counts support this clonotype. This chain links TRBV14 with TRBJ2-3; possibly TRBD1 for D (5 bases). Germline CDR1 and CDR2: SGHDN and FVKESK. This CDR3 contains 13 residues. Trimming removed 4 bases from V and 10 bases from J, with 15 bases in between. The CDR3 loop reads CASSPGRAPAQYF. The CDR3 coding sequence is TGTGCCAGCAGCCCAGGGCGAGCTCCGGCGCAGTATTTT.

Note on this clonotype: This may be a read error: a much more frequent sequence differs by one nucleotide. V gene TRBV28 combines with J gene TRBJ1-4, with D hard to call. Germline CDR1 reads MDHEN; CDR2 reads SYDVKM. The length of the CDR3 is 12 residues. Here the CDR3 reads CASTPGSGKLVF. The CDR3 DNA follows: TGTGCCAGCACCCCGGGGAGCGGAAAACTGGTTTTT.

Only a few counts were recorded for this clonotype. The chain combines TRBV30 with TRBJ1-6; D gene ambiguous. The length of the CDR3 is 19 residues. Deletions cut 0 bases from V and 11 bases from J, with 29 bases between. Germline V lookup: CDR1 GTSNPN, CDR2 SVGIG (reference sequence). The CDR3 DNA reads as TGTGCCTGGAGTGTACGACGCGTTACTCGGGGATCATGGAAGACACCCCTCCACTTT. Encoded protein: CAWSVRRVTRGSWKTPLHF.

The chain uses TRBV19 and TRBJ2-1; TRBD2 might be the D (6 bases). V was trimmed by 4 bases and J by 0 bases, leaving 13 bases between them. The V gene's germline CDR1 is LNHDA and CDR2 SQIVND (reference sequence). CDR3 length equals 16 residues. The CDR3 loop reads CASSTLASDSYNEQFF. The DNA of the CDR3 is TGTGCCAGTAGTACCCTAGCGAGCGACTCCTACAATGAGCAGTTCTTC.

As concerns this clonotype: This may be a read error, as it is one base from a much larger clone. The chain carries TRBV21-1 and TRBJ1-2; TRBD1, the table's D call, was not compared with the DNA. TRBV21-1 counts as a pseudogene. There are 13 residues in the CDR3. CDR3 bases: TGTGCCAGCGGCAAACCCGGGTTCGAAGGCTACACCTTC. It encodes CASGKPGFEGYTF.

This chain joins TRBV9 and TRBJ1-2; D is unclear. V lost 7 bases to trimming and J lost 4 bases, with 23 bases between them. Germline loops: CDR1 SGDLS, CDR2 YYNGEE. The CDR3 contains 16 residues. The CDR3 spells CASSDWYSRKTYGYTF. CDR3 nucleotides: TGTGCCAGCTCCGACTGGTACTCAAGAAAGACCTATGGCTACACCTTC.

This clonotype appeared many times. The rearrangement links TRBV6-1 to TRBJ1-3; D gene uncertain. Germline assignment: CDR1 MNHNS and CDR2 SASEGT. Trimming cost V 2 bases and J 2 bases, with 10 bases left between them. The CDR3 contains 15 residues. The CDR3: CASSEQETTGNTIYF. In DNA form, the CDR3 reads TGTGCCAGCAGTGAACAGGAGACAACTGGAAACACCATATATTTT.

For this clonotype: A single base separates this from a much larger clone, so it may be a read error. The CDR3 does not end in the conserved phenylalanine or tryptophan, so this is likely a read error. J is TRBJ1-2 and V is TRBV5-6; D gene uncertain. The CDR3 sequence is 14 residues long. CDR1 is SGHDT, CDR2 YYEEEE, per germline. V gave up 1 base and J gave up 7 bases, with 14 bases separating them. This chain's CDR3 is CASSLSRLSFGYTY. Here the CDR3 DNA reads TGTGCCAGCAGCTTGTCTCGCCTTTCCTTTGGCTACACCTAC.

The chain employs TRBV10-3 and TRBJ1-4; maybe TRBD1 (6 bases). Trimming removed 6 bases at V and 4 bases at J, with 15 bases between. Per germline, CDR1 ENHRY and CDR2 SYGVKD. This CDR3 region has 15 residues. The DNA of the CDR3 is TGTGCCATCAGCGCCAGGGGTGCCGATAATGAAAAACTGTTTTTT. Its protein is CAISARGADNEKLFF.

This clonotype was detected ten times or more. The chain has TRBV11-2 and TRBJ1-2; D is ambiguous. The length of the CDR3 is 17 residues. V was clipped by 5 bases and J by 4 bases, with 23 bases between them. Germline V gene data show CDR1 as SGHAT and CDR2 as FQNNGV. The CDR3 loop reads CASSIGPTSRKTYGYTF. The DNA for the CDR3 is TGTGCCAGCAGCATCGGGCCAACAAGCAGAAAGACCTATGGCTACACCTTC.

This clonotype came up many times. CDR3 protein: CASGRDALQGKTYGYTF. The CDR3 DNA sequence: TGTGCTAGTGGTCGTGATGCTTTGCAGGGAAAGACCTATGGCTACACCTTC. The chain recombines TRBV12-5 with TRBJ1-2, with a tentative D call TRBD1 (5 bases). There are 17 residues in the CDR3. Between the trimmed V and J ends, which lost 5 bases and 4 bases, there was a span of 23 bases. CDR1 is LGHNT and CDR2 is FRNRAP in the germline V gene.

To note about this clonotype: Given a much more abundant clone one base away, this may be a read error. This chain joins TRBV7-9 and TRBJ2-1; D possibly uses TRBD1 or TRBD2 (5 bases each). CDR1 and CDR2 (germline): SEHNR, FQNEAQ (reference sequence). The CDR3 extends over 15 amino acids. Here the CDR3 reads CAGSPSRGAYNEQFF. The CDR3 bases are TGTGCCGGCAGCCCCTCCCGAGGGGCTTACAATGAGCAGTTCTTC.

CDR3 DNA sequence: TGTGCCAGCAGCCCAAAGGTTAAGGATGGAAAGACCTATGGCTACACCTTC. Protein sequence: CASSPKVKDGKTYGYTF. The chain links TRBV11-1 to TRBJ1-2; D unclear. Trimming stripped 5 bases from V and 4 bases from J, with 23 bases between. CDR3 length: 17 residues. CDR1 is SGHAT, CDR2 FQDESV, per germline (reference sequence). The complete variable domain, with remaining parts taken from reference TRBV11-1 and TRBJ1-2, reads EAEVAQSPRYKITEKSQAVAFWCDPISGHATLYWYRQILGQGPELLVQFQDESVVDDSQLPKDRFSAERLKGVDSTLKIQPAELGDSAMYLCASSPKVKDGKTYGYTFGSGTRLTVV.